The T cell receptor beta chain under discussion was sequenced for a study of early stage breast cancer tumors. In the study overall: About 70% of the 16 invasive tumors were ER+, PR+ and HER2-. Study outcomes and limitations: Unsorted bulk genomic DNA sequencing lacked pairing and functional marker data. Tumor and normal breast were distinguished via blood comparison in 14 of 16 patients.

The data were produced by immunoSEQ multiplex PCR, yet TCRdb's version contains in-frame clones alone and is incomplete. This repertoire shows roughly 49,000 clones, 78% found once; its top ten account for around 3.4%. V trimming: 0 bases; J trimming: 2 bases; junction bases outside the gene matches: 15. CDR1 and CDR2 from the germline V gene are GTSNPN and SVGIG (reference sequence). CDR3 length: 19 residues. In the case of this clone: Its target is not known.

The chain carries TRBV30 and TRBJ2-5; 10 nucleotides match TRBD2. The TCR was taken from a middle-aged person with breast cancer. The sequenced sample was blood. CDR3 in amino acids: CAWSVETSGRGTPQETQYF. The CDR3, as DNA: TGTGCCTGGAGTGTAGAGACTAGCGGGCGGGGCACTCCTCAAGAGACCCAGTACTTC.